The present entry profiles one T cell receptor beta chain with its context. This clonotype was found a few times. The specificity of this receptor is unknown. Nothing much larger sits one base from this clone, and base qualities are not available. The sample originates from a study of T-cell memory formation after mild COVID-19 (TCRdb year 2021). For context, the study as a whole: Most TCR sequence clusters were specific to one of the two donors. T-cell clones expanding and contracting after mild COVID-19 in a couple of donors were tracked by longitudinal TCRalpha and TCRbeta repertoire sequencing. Two young, previously healthy adult volunteers made up the cohort, one male and one female.

V drops 3 bases and J drops 8 bases, leaving 14 bases in between. The CDR3 sequence holds 13 residues, the cysteine and phenylalanine included. This entry keeps only the CDR3 DNA: 39 bases, framed from base 1. CDR1 is given as SQVTM and CDR2 as ANQGSEA, both from the germline V gene. What the work shows at the level of the full study, not this receptor alone: Contracting CD4+ clones appeared mostly in the CM and EM memory subsets, whereas CD8+ clones were enriched in EMRA. Clones contracting from day 15 to 85 had balanced CD4/CD8 phenotypes, while a second wave expanding from day 15 to 37 was biased towards CD4+. The detection of some responding clones in pre-infection memory suggests that pre-existing cross-reactive memory T cells joined the SARS-CoV-2 response. Only a couple of mild cases were covered by the study, and larger cohorts that include severe cases with pre-infection samples were considered necessary. Whether the second-wave clones peaking on day 37 were SARS-CoV-2 specific was not confirmed.

PBMCs were isolated by Ficoll-Paque density gradient centrifugation. The sequencing machine was an Illumina NovaSeq 6000. TCRalpha and TCRbeta cDNA libraries were built by 5'RACE with constant-segment primers, adding sample barcodes and unique molecular identifiers. Trizol reagent was used to extract RNA from every sample. Amplification of the libraries took two PCR steps, and the second step added a second sample barcode plus Illumina TruSeq adapters. Sequencing of the libraries was done on an Illumina NovaSeq, producing 2 x 150 bp paired-end reads. On the authors' methods: The reads were demultiplexed and collapsed into UMI-guided consensus sequences using migec v1.2.7. Using mixcr v2.1.11, the UMI consensuses were aligned to TRA and TRB V and J templates and assembled into clonotypes. Expanded or contracted clonotypes were those called significant by both edgeR and NoisET, with noise models trained on biological replicates. For edgeR calls, the thresholds were a false discovery rate-adjusted p below 0.01 and a log2 fold-change of 1. As an exploratory analysis of dynamics, PCA with hierarchical clustering was applied to max-normalized trajectories of the 1000 most abundant clonotypes. The CD4 or CD8 phenotype of responding clones was assigned using the separately sequenced CD4+ and CD8+ repertoires. TCRdb itself trimmed the public reads at Q25 with fastp, ran MiXCR and retained productive beta chains. Here each entry gathers all rows of one CDR3 protein and keeps the most common genes and DNA. The V and J calls reflect TCRdb's pipeline rather than the authors' work. This sample comprises 400,000 or so distinct CDR3 sequences, roughly 20% of them detected only once. The top ten clonotypes cover 7.5% to 9.5% of the sample.

This receptor chain uses TRBV29-1 and TRBJ2-1; tentative D gene TRBD2, with 5 bases matching. The material sequenced was PBMCs or a T cell subset sorted from them (not recorded which). The sequence came from an adult woman who had mild COVID-19 (a few samples of this study predate the infection). The sample titles of this study are shuffled in the database, so cell type and time point are left out; the donor was told from shared clones. In nucleotide form, the sequence is TGCAGCGTTGAGGCGGAGGCTCGGTATGAGCAGTTCTTC. The encoded protein is CSVEAEARYEQFF.